This TCR beta chain is drawn from a study of T cells after somatic rescue of genetic block. There are 15 residues in the CDR3. Germline CDR1 reads ENHRY; CDR2 reads SYGVKD. V lost 3 bases, J lost 9 bases, and 15 bases lay in between. This table comes from immunoSEQ multiplex PCR, and its TCRdb copy is limited to in-frame clones, with some not included. The sample contains about 110,000 clones, 75% to 95% of which appear only once. The sample comprised peripheral blood mononuclear cells (PBMCs). This TCR came from a woman aged 18-29 years. The chain employs TRBV10-3 and TRBJ1-6; D gene ambiguous. CDR3 in DNA: TGTGCCATCAGTGACCTTTCCGAAATGGGTTCACCCCTCCACTTT. Translating it yields CAISDLSEMGSPLHF.